This T cell receptor beta chain was found in a study of PD-L1 blockade in urothelial cancer. Across the study: Patients with male sex and bladder-origin urothelial cancer accounted for about nine tenths of the roughly 29 enrolled. Blood analyses occurred 3 weeks (second dose) and 6 weeks post treatment start.

CDR1 and CDR2 from the germline V gene are WSHSY and SAAADI. The CDR3 contains 13 residues. The V gene end was trimmed by 7 bases and the J gene end by 7 bases; junction bases not matched to a gene: 2. As to time point: pretreatment peripheral blood. All patients carried locally advanced or metastatic urothelial carcinoma. Each PCR reaction had synthetic TCR analog templates spiked into it. Here immunoSEQ multiplex PCR was the method, and the copy in TCRdb shows in-frame clones only, minus some. Found here are about 74,000 clones, 85% to 90% of them singletons; the top ten hold more than 3.5%. This receptor was identified in a man between 65 and 79 years old with urothelial cancer. The specimen was PBMCs, collected around atezolizumab (anti-PD-L1) treatment. The genes are TRBV10-2 and TRBJ2-1; TRBD2 agrees at 12 bases. The CDR3 loop is CASNLAGGNEQFF. CDR3 sequence (DNA): TGCGCCAGCAACCTAGCGGGGGGGAATGAGCAGTTCTTC.